This T cell receptor beta chain is from a study of T cells in localized non-small cell lung cancer. Germline V lookup: CDR1 GTSNPN, CDR2 SVGIG (reference sequence). Between the trimmed V and J ends, which lost 5 bases and 4 bases, there was a span of 18 bases. The CDR3 has 14 residues. TCRdb's copy holds only in-frame clones and misses some; the assay was immunoSEQ multiplex PCR. The sample consists of around 92,000 clones, roughly 93% of them appearing once. V usage is TRBV30 and J usage is TRBJ2-7; D possibly corresponds to TRBD2 (5 bases). The receptor comes from a woman aged 35 to 70 with stage II squamous cell lung carcinoma. The sequenced sample was PBMCs, obtained before any cancer treatment. CDR3 residues: CAWAGVAKRYEQYF. The CDR3 DNA is TGTGCCTGGGCCGGGGTAGCAAAGAGGTACGAGCAGTACTTC.